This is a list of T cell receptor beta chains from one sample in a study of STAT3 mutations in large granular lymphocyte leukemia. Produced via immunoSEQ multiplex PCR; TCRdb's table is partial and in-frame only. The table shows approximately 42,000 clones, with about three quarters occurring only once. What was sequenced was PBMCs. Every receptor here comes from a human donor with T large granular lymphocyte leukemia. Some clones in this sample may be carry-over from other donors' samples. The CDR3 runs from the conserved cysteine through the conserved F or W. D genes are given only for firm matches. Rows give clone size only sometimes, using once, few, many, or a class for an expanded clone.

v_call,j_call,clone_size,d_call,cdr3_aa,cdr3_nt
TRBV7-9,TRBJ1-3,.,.,CASSYLQPSSGNTIYF,TGTGCCAGCAGCTACCTACAGCCCAGCTCTGGAAACACCATATATTTT
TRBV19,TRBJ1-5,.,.,CASTNEGRQPQHF,TGTGCCAGTACCAACGAGGGGCGTCAGCCCCAGCATTTT
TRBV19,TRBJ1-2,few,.,CASSARQGYGYTF,TGTGCCAGTAGTGCTCGGCAGGGCTATGGCTACACCTTC
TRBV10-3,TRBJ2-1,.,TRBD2,CARGTSGNEQFF,TGTGCCAGAGGGACTAGCGGCAATGAGCAGTTCTTC
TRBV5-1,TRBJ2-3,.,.,CASSLDLHTDTQYF,TGCGCCAGCAGCTTGGACTTGCACACAGATACGCAGTATTTT
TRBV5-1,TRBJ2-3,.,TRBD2,CASSFRGGAADTQYF,TGCGCCAGCAGCTTCCGCGGGGGGGCTGCAGATACGCAGTATTTT
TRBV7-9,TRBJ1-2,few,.,CASSLSPGIYNGYTF,TGTGCCAGCAGCTTATCGCCGGGGATCTATAATGGCTACACCTTC
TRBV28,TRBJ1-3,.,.,CASSLLFGNTIYF,TGTGCCAGCAGTTTATTATTCGGAAACACCATATATTTT
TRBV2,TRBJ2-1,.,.,CASSAEESSYNEQFF,TGTGCCAGCAGTGCGGAGGAGAGCTCCTACAATGAGCAGTTCTTC
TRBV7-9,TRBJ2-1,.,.,CASSLDEQFF,TGTGCCAGCAGCTTAGATGAGCAGTTCTTC
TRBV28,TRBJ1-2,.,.,CASSLQHYGYTF,TGTGCCAGCAGTTTACAGCACTATGGCTACACCTTC
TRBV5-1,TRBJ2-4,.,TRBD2,CASSGGVREDIQYF,TGCGCCAGCAGTGGGGGGGTTAGGGAAGACATTCAGTACTTC
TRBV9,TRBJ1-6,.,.,CASSVAAKNSPLHF,TGTGCCAGCAGCGTAGCAGCGAAAAATTCACCCCTCCACTTT
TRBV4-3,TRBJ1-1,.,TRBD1,CASSQEGTGGTEAFF,TGCGCCAGCAGCCAAGAAGGGACAGGGGGCACTGAAGCTTTCTTT
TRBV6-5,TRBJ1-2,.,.,CASSQKSPGGYTF,TGTGCCAGCAGTCAGAAATCACCGGGGGGCTACACCTTC
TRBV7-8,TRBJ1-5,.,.,CASSLGANNQPQHF,TGTGCCAGCAGCCTCGGGGCTAACAATCAGCCCCAGCATTTT
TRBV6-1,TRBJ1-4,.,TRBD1,CASRARGGASEKLFF,TGTGCCAGCAGAGCCAGGGGGGGGGCAAGTGAAAAACTGTTTTTT
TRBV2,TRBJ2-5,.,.,CASSWGRGRVVPQETQYF,TGTGCCAGCAGCTGGGGGCGGGGGAGAGTCGTACCCCAAGAGACCCAGTACTTC
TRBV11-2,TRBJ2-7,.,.,CASSSRPGLYEQYF,TGTGCCAGCAGCTCCCGACCGGGGCTGTACGAGCAGTACTTC
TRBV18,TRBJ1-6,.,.,CASSPLDRSSYNSPLHF,TGTGCCAGCTCACCACTTGACAGGAGCTCCTATAATTCACCCCTCCACTTT
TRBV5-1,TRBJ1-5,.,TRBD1,CASSLSGEGGQPQHF,TGCGCCAGCAGCTTGTCGGGGGAAGGGGGCCAGCCCCAGCATTTT
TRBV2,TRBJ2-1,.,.,CASSEALRKQFF,TGTGCCAGCAGTGAAGCGCTTCGGAAGCAGTTCTTC
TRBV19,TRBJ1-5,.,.,CASSIREGIGNQPQHF,TGTGCCAGTAGTATACGAGAGGGGATAGGCAATCAGCCCCAGCATTTT
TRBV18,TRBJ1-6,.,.,CASSPNDSPLHF,TGTGCCAGCTCACCCAACGATTCACCCCTCCACTTT
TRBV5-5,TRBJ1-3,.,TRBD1,CASSFSGGSPGNTIYF,TGTGCCAGCAGCTTCTCAGGGGGGTCCCCTGGAAACACCATATATTTT
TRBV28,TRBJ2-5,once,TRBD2,CASRSGGETQYF,TGTGCCAGCAGGTCGGGAGGGGAGACCCAGTACTTC
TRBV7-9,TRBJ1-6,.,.,CASSSQGANSPLHF,TGTGCCAGCAGCTCCCAAGGGGCAAATTCACCCCTCCACTTT
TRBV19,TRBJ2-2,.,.,CASRDTRGGELFF,TGTGCCAGTAGGGACACCCGGGGCGGGGAGCTGTTTTTT
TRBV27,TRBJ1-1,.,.,CASSGLAGQMNTEAFF,TGTGCCAGCAGTGGGCTTGCGGGACAAATGAACACTGAAGCTTTCTTT
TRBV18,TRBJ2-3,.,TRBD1,CASSPPGQGGTDTQYF,TGTGCCAGCTCACCGCCGGGACAGGGGGGCACAGATACGCAGTATTTT
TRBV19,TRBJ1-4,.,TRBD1,CASSIQGATNEKLFF,TGTGCCAGTAGTATACAGGGGGCGACTAATGAAAAACTGTTTTTT
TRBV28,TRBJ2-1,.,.,CASSLVGSSYNEQFF,TGTGCCAGCAGTTTAGTGGGAAGCTCCTACAATGAGCAGTTCTTC
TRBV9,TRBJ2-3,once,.,CASSVGVGGSSTDTQYF,TGTGCCAGCAGCGTAGGGGTAGGCGGGTCGAGCACAGATACGCAGTATTTT
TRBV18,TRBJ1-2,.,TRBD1,CASSLRQGAESRDGYTF,TGTGCCAGCTCCCTTCGACAGGGGGCCGAGAGCAGAGATGGCTACACCTTC
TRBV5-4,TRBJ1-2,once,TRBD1,CASSLRDSIYGYTF,TGTGCCAGCAGCTTGCGGGACAGTATCTATGGCTACACCTTC
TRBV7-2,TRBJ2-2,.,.,CASSLWGAGTGELFF,TGTGCCAGCAGCTTGTGGGGGGCGGGAACCGGGGAGCTGTTTTTT
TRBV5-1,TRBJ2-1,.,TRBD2,CASSLARGLAGVDEQFF,TGCGCCAGCAGCTTGGCCCGGGGACTAGCGGGGGTGGATGAGCAGTTCTTC
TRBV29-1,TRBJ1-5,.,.,CSPRDSNQPQHF,TGCAGCCCCCGGGACAGCAATCAGCCCCAGCATTTT
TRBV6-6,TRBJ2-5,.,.,CASRDSLQETQYF,TGTGCCAGCAGAGACAGTCTTCAAGAGACCCAGTACTTC
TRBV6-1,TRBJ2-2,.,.,CASSARSQGRDGELFF,TGTGCCAGCAGTGCCCGATCGCAGGGCAGGGACGGGGAGCTGTTTTTT
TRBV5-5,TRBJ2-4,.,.,CASSLHRELGLAKNIQYF,TGTGCCAGCAGCTTGCATCGGGAACTGGGGTTAGCCAAAAACATTCAGTACTTC
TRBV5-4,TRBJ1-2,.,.,CASGVREDGYTF,TGTGCCAGCGGTGTCAGGGAGGATGGCTACACCTTC
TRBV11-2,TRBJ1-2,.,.,CASSSRWDGYTF,TGTGCCAGCAGCTCCAGGTGGGATGGCTACACCTTC
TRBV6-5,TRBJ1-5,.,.,CASSYSGVEPQHF,TGTGCCAGCAGTTACTCAGGGGTCGAGCCCCAGCATTTT
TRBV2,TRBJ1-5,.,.,CASSGPTNQPQHF,TGTGCCAGCAGTGGCCCGACCAATCAGCCCCAGCATTTT
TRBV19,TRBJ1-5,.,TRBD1,CASTLWGDRAAQPQHF,TGTGCCAGTACCCTGTGGGGGGACAGGGCGGCGCAGCCCCAGCATTTT